Each of the 2 T cell receptor beta chains below was sequenced from the same sample in a study of brain T cells in children with intractable seizures. The repertoire was sequenced with immunoSEQ multiplex PCR; TCRdb's copy has only in-frame clones and lacks some. The sample carries approximately 40,000 clones, 75% to 95% recorded once. The specimen comprised peripheral blood, sampled at surgery. These receptors were taken from a girl aged 2-10 years with tuberous sclerosis and intractable seizures.

This rearrangement joins TRBV6-4 to TRBJ2-3; TRBD2 matches at 7 bases. The CDR3 length is 15 residues. J was trimmed by 2 bases and V by 0 bases; bases with no gene match: 2. In germline, CDR1 is MRHNA, CDR2 SNTAGT. The CDR3 DNA reads TGTGCCAGCAGTGACTCGAGCGGGGCCACAGATACGCAGTATTTT. Amino acids: CASSDSSGATDTQYF.

The chain recombines TRBV29-1 with TRBJ2-4; unclear D gene. CDR1 and CDR2 (germline): SQVTM, ANQGSEA. This CDR3 region has 15 residues. V lost 3 bases, J lost 1 base, and 13 bases lay in between. The CDR3 sequence is CSVEETYLAKNIQYF. The CDR3 DNA sequence: TGCAGCGTTGAGGAAACCTACCTGGCCAAAAACATTCAGTACTTC.